What follows describes a single T cell receptor beta chain. Its target is not known. All donors participated as healthy donors of bone marrow. This specimen belongs to a study of cytomegalovirus exposure and HLA in healthy donors. The primer mix had 60 Vbeta and 13 Jbeta primers. Profiling relied on immunoSEQ multiplex PCR, and the TCRdb table lists in-frame clones only, not all of them. The repertoire consists of approximately 110,000 clones, with 77% occurring once and the leading ten covering 3.7%. V was shortened by 6 bases and J by 3 bases, with 6 bases between the two germline ends. The CDR3 has 12 amino acids. Germline assignment: CDR1 MNHNY and CDR2 SVGAGI (reference sequence). General study findings and limits: In a later analysis, productive TCRs from donors in an Asian-associated ancestry cluster reportedly carried fewer N-insertions than the cohort mean. With high specificity and sensitivity, the classifier reportedly diagnosed cytomegalovirus status.

Sequencing used PBMCs. The TCR was taken from a human donor in good health. The chain links TRBV6-6 to TRBJ2-1; D call uncertain. CDR3 sequence reads: CASSSVYNEQFF. As DNA, the CDR3 is TGTGCCAGCAGCTCCGTCTACAATGAGCAGTTCTTC.